The 28 T cell receptor beta chains given below trace back to one sample, sequenced in a study of identical twins. TCRdb called the 5' RACE reads again in MiXCR, with one record for every CDR3 protein. The sample yields about 250,000 distinct CDR3 sequences, about 8% seen once. These same records also appear under a second study, on yellow fever vaccine responses in identical twins.

The specimen was CD8+ T cells sorted from blood. The receptors derive from a woman in her late teens or twenties in good health.

This clonotype was counted between two and nine times. Written as DNA, the CDR3 is TGTGCCAGCAGTTCGGACAGCCTGGGGTCCTACGAGCAGTACTTC. It yields the protein CASSSDSLGSYEQYF. The J gene is TRBJ2-7, the V gene TRBV27; TRBD1 is a possible D gene (6 bases). Trimming shortened V by 4 bases and J by 1 base, and 14 bases separated the two germline ends. This CDR3 has 15 residues. Germline assignment: CDR1 MNHEY and CDR2 SMNVEV (reference sequence).

The chain combines TRBV29-1 with TRBJ1-2, with D hard to call. The CDR3 runs to 11 residues. CDR1 is SQVTM, CDR2 ANQGSEA, per germline. Trimming removed 6 bases from V and 5 bases from J, with 10 bases in between. DNA for the CDR3: TGCAGCGTCGATAATGGGTATGGCTACACCTTC. Translation: CSVDNGYGYTF.

The chain employs TRBV27 and TRBJ2-7, with 8 bases fitting TRBD2. The V gene end was trimmed by 3 bases and the J gene end by 4 bases; junction bases not matched to a gene: 5. The germline gives CDR1 MNHEY, CDR2 SMNVEV (reference sequence). The CDR3 totals 14 residues. CDR3 sequence reads: CASSFRREEYEQYF. The DNA for the CDR3 is TGTGCCAGCAGTTTCCGGCGGGAGGAGTACGAGCAGTACTTC.

There are a few counts of this clonotype. The CDR3 reads CASSAGNYEQYF. The CDR3 nucleotides read TGCGCCAGCAGTGCGGGGAACTACGAGCAGTACTTC. V gene TRBV10-2 combines with J gene TRBJ2-7; possibly TRBD2 for D (5 bases). V lost 4 bases and J lost 3, with 7 bases in between. This CDR3 contains 12 residues. The germline V gene encodes CDR1 WSHSY and CDR2 SAAADI.

This clonotype was counted at least ten times. The rearrangement links TRBV3-1 to TRBJ2-7, with 8 bases identical to TRBD2. In germline, CDR1 is LGHDT, CDR2 YNNKEL (reference sequence). The length of the CDR3 is 14 residues. V dropped 4 bases and J dropped 4; count of bases not matched to a gene: 6. The CDR3 loop reads CASSPRTSSYEQYF. The CDR3 nucleotides are TGTGCCAGCAGCCCCCGGACTAGCAGTTACGAGCAGTACTTC.

This clonotype has a handful of counts. V gene TRBV7-3 combines with J gene TRBJ2-2; D remains ambiguous. The CDR3 contains 16 residues. Germline assignment: CDR1 SGHTA and CDR2 FQGTGA. V was pared by 5 bases and J by 2 bases, with 15 bases between. The CDR3 DNA reads TGTGCCAGCAGCCCCCATGAGGTGATCAACACCGGGGAGCTGTTTTTT. Protein product: CASSPHEVINTGELFF.

J is TRBJ2-1 and V is TRBV27; TRBD1 agrees at 9 bases. The CDR3 totals 18 residues. Per germline, CDR1 MNHEY and CDR2 SMNVEV (reference sequence). V gave up 6 bases and J gave up 6 bases; unmatched junction bases: 18. The CDR3, as DNA: TGTGCCAGCAGCCACGTCCCGGGACAGGGAACGCGGGGCAATGAGCAGTTCTTC. It translates to CASSHVPGQGTRGNEQFF.

This clonotype was observed a few times. This chain uses TRBV7-2 with TRBJ2-7; D call uncertain. Per germline, CDR1 SGHTA and CDR2 FQGNSA. Trimming removed 4 bases from V and 2 bases from J, with 9 bases in between. The CDR3 has 13 residues. The CDR3 DNA sequence: TGTGCCAGCAGCTACGAGGAAACCTACGAGCAGTACTTC. Amino acids: CASSYEETYEQYF.

V usage is TRBV11-2 and J usage is TRBJ2-7; maybe TRBD2 (7 bases). Germline V lookup: CDR1 SGHAT, CDR2 FQNNGV. The CDR3 has 14 amino acids. Between the trimmed V and J ends, which lost 3 bases and 2 bases, there was a span of 11 bases. The CDR3, as DNA: TGTGCCAGCAGCTTTAGGGGGGGCCCCTACGAGCAGTACTTC. Protein: CASSFRGGPYEQYF.

This clonotype has just a few counts. The V gene is TRBV7-3, the J gene TRBJ2-7; 10 nucleotides align to TRBD1. Germline trimming cut 4 bases from V and 4 bases from J; bases unmatched to any gene: 4. Germline V CDR1 and CDR2: SGHTA, FQGTGA. The CDR3 has 14 residues. In DNA, the CDR3 is TGTGCCAGCAGCTGGACAGGGGGGGAGTACGAGCAGTACTTC. Translation: CASSWTGGEYEQYF.

A few counts support this clonotype. This chain joins TRBV5-1 and TRBJ2-7; no clear D. Germline V gene data show CDR1 as SGHRS and CDR2 as YFSETQ. The V gene lost 0 bases and the J gene lost 3 bases, with 10 bases spanning the gap. This CDR3 comprises 14 residues. The DNA for the CDR3 is TGCGCCAGCAGCTTGGACGGTCCATACTACGAGCAGTACTTC. Its translation is CASSLDGPYYEQYF.

This clonotype came up many times. The rearrangement joins TRBV7-2 to TRBJ2-1; 7 nucleotides align to TRBD2. Germline CDR1 and CDR2: SGHTA and FQGNSA. Trimming cost V 1 base and J 0 bases; bases outside gene matches: 3. The CDR3 is made up of 16 amino acids. Here the CDR3 DNA reads TGTGCCAGCAGCTTAGTGCGGACTAGCTCCTACAATGAGCAGTTCTTC. It is translated as CASSLVRTSSYNEQFF.

This clonotype was observed a handful of times. The chain employs TRBV4-3 and TRBJ2-1; 7 nucleotides line up with TRBD2. V gave up 0 bases and J gave up 5 bases; unmatched junction bases: 7. The CDR3 loop spans 16 amino acids. CDR1 and CDR2 from the germline V gene are LGHNA and YSLEER. CDR3 DNA sequence: TGCGCCAGCAGCCAAGATTGGCGGGAGTGGGACAATGAGCAGTTCTTC. This sequence encodes CASSQDWREWDNEQFF.

A word on this clonotype: One base away lies a much larger clone, so this may be a sequencing read error. J is TRBJ2-1 and V is TRBV7-6; a possible D gene is TRBD1 (5 bases). The CDR3 runs 16 residues. Germline V gives CDR1 SGHVS, CDR2 FNYEAQ. CDR3 in DNA: TGTGCCAGCAGCTTAAGGGGCCTCGGCTCCTACAATGAGCTGTTCTTC. It encodes CASSLRGLGSYNELFF.

CDR3 bases: TGTGCCAGCAGTTACTCTTCTAGCTTCTATGACTCCAGCAATGAGCAGTTCTTC. Translated: CASSYSSSFYDSSNEQFF. The chain recombines TRBV6-2 or TRBV6-3 with TRBJ2-1; weak D call: TRBD2 (5 bases). Germline V gene lookup returns CDR1 MNHEY and CDR2 SVGEGT. CDR3 length: 18 residues. V lost 0 bases, J lost 6 bases, and 21 bases lay in between.

Only a few counts were recorded for this clonotype. The chain recombines TRBV29-1 with TRBJ2-7; the D gene could be TRBD1 or TRBD2 (5 bases each). V lost 4 bases to trimming and J lost 2 bases, with 15 bases between them. Germline V CDR1 and CDR2: SQVTM, ANQGSEA. The CDR3 covers 14 residues. The CDR3 DNA reads TGCAGCGTTGTCCTCGGGGCAGTTCCCTACGAGCAGTACTTC. This sequence encodes CSVVLGAVPYEQYF.

The chain employs TRBV6-2 or TRBV6-3 and TRBJ2-2, with D possibly being TRBD2 (6 bases). Germline assignment: CDR1 MNHEY and CDR2 SVGEGT. The V end lost 7 bases, the J end lost 7 bases, and 19 bases lay between the germline ends. The CDR3 extends over 15 amino acids. The chain's CDR3 is CASNKQEGSGGELFF. As DNA, the CDR3 is TGTGCCAGCAACAAACAGGAGGGGTCGGGCGGGGAGCTGTTTTTT.

The sample holds many counts of this clonotype. CDR3 protein: CSAALAEQFF. The CDR3 DNA reads as TGCAGTGCTGCACTAGCGGAGCAGTTCTTC. The V call is TRBV20-1, the J call TRBJ2-1, with 7 nucleotides matching TRBD2. Trimming at V came to 5 bases and at J to 10 bases, leaving 2 bases not matched to a gene. Germline CDR1 is DFQATT and CDR2 is SNEGSKA (reference sequence). This CDR3 contains 10 residues.

J is TRBJ2-1 and V is TRBV4-3; D ambiguous. This CDR3 has 16 residues. CDR1 and CDR2 (germline): LGHNA, YSLEER. Trimming removed 4 bases from V and 2 bases from J, with 15 bases in between. The CDR3 DNA is TGCGCCAGCAGCCCCGTAGGAGAGGAACCCTACAATGAGCAGTTCTTC. Amino acids: CASSPVGEEPYNEQFF.

This chain joins TRBV20-1 and TRBJ2-7; 9 nucleotides line up with TRBD1. The CDR3 contains 15 residues. From germline, CDR1 is DFQATT and CDR2 SNEGSKA (reference sequence). With 7 bases clipped from V and 3 bases from J, the junction kept 13 bases outside the gene matches. The CDR3, as DNA: TGCAGTGGTAACGCCATCGGGACAGGGAACTACGAGCAGTACTTC. Its translation: CSGNAIGTGNYEQYF.

This clonotype was found a few times. The chain employs TRBV29-1 and TRBJ2-6; D unclear. Germline V gene lookup returns CDR1 SQVTM and CDR2 ANQGSEA. The CDR3 extends over 14 amino acids. The germline V and J ends were trimmed by 3 bases and 2 bases, with 8 bases remaining between them. CDR3: CSVDYGAGANVLTF. In nucleotides, the CDR3 is TGCAGCGTTGATTATGGGGCTGGGGCCAACGTCCTGACTTTC.

This clonotype appeared a few times. The rearrangement uses TRBV9 and TRBJ1-1, with 7 positions matching TRBD1. Germline CDR1 is SGDLS and CDR2 is YYNGEE. The junction had 8 bases not matched to a gene; V was cut back by 4 bases and J by 2 bases. The CDR3 contains 15 residues. CDR3 DNA: TGTGCCAGCAGCCGCTGGACAGGCAAAAACACTGAAGCTTTCTTT. Protein sequence: CASSRWTGKNTEAFF. Combining the CDR3 with reference TRBV9 and TRBJ1-1 gives the whole variable domain DSGVTQTPKHLITATGQRVTLRCSPRSGDLSVYWYQQSLDQGLQFLIQYYNGEERAKGNILERFSAQQFPDLHSELNLSSLELGDSALYFCASSRWTGKNTEAFFGQGTRLTVV.

This clonotype was observed a few times. The rearrangement joins TRBV7-9 to TRBJ2-1; 9 positions match TRBD2. Germline V gives CDR1 SEHNR, CDR2 FQNEAQ (reference sequence). V trimming: 1 base; J trimming: 7 bases; junction bases outside the gene matches: 11. CDR3 length: 17 amino acids. In DNA, the CDR3 is TGTGCCAGCAGCTTAGATCGAGCGGGAGGCGGTAGGAATGAGCAGTTCTTC. Protein: CASSLDRAGGGRNEQFF.

This clonotype has a handful of counts. The chain uses TRBV30 and TRBJ2-1, with TRBD1 identical over 8 bases. This CDR3 has 13 amino acids. Trimming cost V 4 bases and J 9 bases; bases outside gene matches: 8. Germline values: CDR1 GTSNPN, CDR2 SVGIG (reference sequence). The CDR3 nucleotides read TGTGCCTGGACCGGGGGCCAGGGGGCTGAGCAGTTCTTC. Its protein is CAWTGGQGAEQFF.

This clonotype was recorded many times. The chain couples TRBV29-1 to TRBJ2-2, with D unresolved. The V gene lost 3 bases and the J gene lost 1 base, with 6 bases spanning the gap. The CDR3 sequence is 13 residues long. Germline CDR1 reads SQVTM; CDR2 reads ANQGSEA. The CDR3 coding sequence is TGCAGCGTTGATATGGGGAACACCGGGGAGCTGTTTTTT. Protein product: CSVDMGNTGELFF.

In its sample, this clonotype was seen many times. An end of the junction differs from the germline gene, which may be a read error. This chain's CDR3 is CASRLYSNQPQHF. CDR3 DNA: TGTGCCAGCAGATTATATAGCAATCAGCCCCAGCATTTT. This sequence joins TRBV27 and TRBJ1-5; unclear D gene. The CDR3 runs 13 residues. Germline CDR1 and CDR2: MNHEY and SMNVEV (reference sequence).

The chain couples TRBV12-3 or TRBV12-4 to TRBJ2-3; 8 nucleotides match TRBD2. The CDR3 covers 15 residues. The J segment lost 4 bases and the V segment lost 7 bases, leaving 10 bases of the junction unmatched. CDR3 sequence: CASTTGLVAADTQYF. For the CDR3, the DNA is TGTGCCAGCACCACGGGACTAGTGGCGGCAGATACGCAGTATTTT.

In this sample, this clonotype turned up many times. The gene calls are TRBV29-1 and TRBJ1-1; a possible D gene is TRBD1 (5 bases). Germline CDR1 and CDR2: SQVTM and ANQGSEA. V was pared by 6 bases and J by 3 bases, with 17 bases between. This CDR3 spans 14 amino acids. CDR3 protein: CSVRDRGSYTEAFF. For the CDR3, the DNA is TGCAGCGTCCGGGACCGAGGGTCTTACACTGAAGCTTTCTTT. The variable domain in full, completed from reference TRBV29-1 and TRBJ1-1, reads SAVISQKPSRDICQRGTSLTIQCQVDSQVTMMFWYRQQPGQSLTLIATANQGSEATYESGFVIDKFPISRPNLTFSTLTVSNMSPEDSSIYLCSVRDRGSYTEAFFGQGTRLTVV.